A selection of T cell receptor beta chains follows, all from one sample in a study of Ad26.COV2.S vaccination and SARS-CoV-2 variants. Libraries were prepared by immunoSEQ multiplex PCR; TCRdb keeps only in-frame clonotypes and omits some of them. The table records 300,000 to 350,000 clones, around 89% of them present only once. Sequencing used peripheral blood, obtained in a trial of Ad26.COV2.S vaccine versus placebo. These receptors all stem from a person between 18 and 59 years old who received the Ad26.COV2.S COVID-19 vaccine or a placebo. Both conserved end residues are part of each CDR3. The D gene is left open where the match is weak. Part of the rows lack a size; the others show once, few, many or a class for expanded clones.

v_gene	d_gene	abundance	j_gene	CDR3aa	CDR3nt
TRBV5-1	-	-	TRBJ1-2	CASSLEPLPGDYGYTF	TGCGCCAGCAGCTTGGAACCCTTGCCTGGAGACTATGGCTACACCTTC
TRBV3-1/TRBV3-2	-	-	TRBJ1-2	CASSQGKYGYTF	TGTGCCAGCAGCCAAGGGAAGTATGGCTACACCTTC
TRBV19	TRBD1	-	TRBJ1-6	CASSIDRGLSPLHF	TGTGCCAGTAGTATTGACAGGGGACTTTCACCCCTCCACTTT
TRBV6-2/TRBV6-3	TRBD1	-	TRBJ1-1	CASSYGRQGETEAFF	TGTGCCAGCAGTTATGGTCGACAGGGGGAAACTGAAGCTTTCTTT
TRBV5-1	-	-	TRBJ2-3	CASSTGGVPSDTQYF	TGCGCCAGCAGCACAGGGGGGGTTCCTTCAGATACGCAGTATTTT
TRBV5-1	TRBD1	-	TRBJ1-2	CASSPGQPYGYTF	TGCGCCAGCAGCCCGGGACAGCCCTATGGCTACACCTTC
TRBV7-3	TRBD2	-	TRBJ2-3	CASSPSRLAGSTDTQYF	TGTGCCAGCAGCCCCAGCCGACTAGCGGGGAGCACAGATACGCAGTATTTT
TRBV6-5	TRBD1	-	TRBJ1-3	CASSDREPGNTIYF	TGTGCCAGCAGCGACAGGGAACCTGGAAACACCATATATTTT
TRBV27	-	-	TRBJ1-1	CASSLWGAEAFF	TGTGCCAGCAGTTTATGGGGTGCTGAAGCTTTCTTT
TRBV11-3	TRBD2	-	TRBJ2-1	CASSLGVWTSGGNYNEQFF	TGTGCCAGCAGCTTAGGGGTTTGGACTAGCGGGGGTAATTACAATGAGCAGTTCTTC
TRBV6-5	TRBD1	-	TRBJ1-6	CASSSGTALHF	TGTGCCAGCAGCTCCGGGACAGCTCTCCACTTT
TRBV5-1	TRBD1	-	TRBJ1-5	CASSLSGQVYQPQHF	TGCGCCAGCAGCTTGTCCGGACAGGTATATCAGCCCCAGCATTTT
TRBV25-1	TRBD2	once	TRBJ2-5	CASSDPLAGPYQETQYF	TGTGCCAGCAGTGACCCTTTAGCGGGACCGTACCAAGAGACCCAGTACTTC
TRBV15	-	-	TRBJ2-7	CATSRAGLKGEQYF	TGTGCCACCAGCAGAGCGGGACTGAAGGGCGAGCAGTACTTC
TRBV19	-	-	TRBJ2-7	CASSISGLLSYEQYF	TGTGCCAGTAGTATCTCGGGTCTTCTATCCTACGAGCAGTACTTC
TRBV5-1	-	-	TRBJ1-4	CASSFSPLDRHTTNEKLFF	TGCGCCAGCAGCTTCTCTCCTTTGGACAGACACACAACTAATGAAAAACTGTTTTTT
TRBV12-3/TRBV12-4	-	-	TRBJ1-2	CASSLGQAYGYTF	TGTGCCAGCAGTTTAGGACAGGCGTATGGCTACACCTTC
TRBV7-9	-	once	TRBJ2-7	CASSFNAYEQYF	TGTGCCAGCAGCTTTAATGCCTACGAGCAGTACTTC
TRBV11-1	-	-	TRBJ2-4	CASSPGQSRNIQYF	TGTGCCAGCAGCCCCGGACAGAGTAGAAACATTCAGTACTTC
TRBV29-1	-	once	TRBJ1-1	CSVAFEEGMNTEAFF	TGCAGCGTAGCTTTCGAGGAGGGGATGAACACTGAAGCTTTCTTT
TRBV11-3	TRBD2	-	TRBJ2-3	CASSRGVSTDTQYF	TGTGCCAGCAGCCGGGGGGTGAGCACAGATACGCAGTATTTT
TRBV27	TRBD2	-	TRBJ2-1	CASSFYSGSVNEQFF	TGTGCCAGCAGTTTCTATAGCGGGAGTGTTAATGAGCAGTTCTTC
TRBV19	TRBD1	-	TRBJ2-7	CASGQGASYEQYF	TGTGCCAGCGGACAGGGGGCTTCCTACGAGCAGTACTTC
TRBV18	-	-	TRBJ1-1	CASSPMTGGVNTEAFF	TGTGCCAGCTCGCCCATGACAGGCGGGGTGAACACTGAAGCTTTCTTT
TRBV30	-	-	TRBJ2-1	CAWSDYNEQFF	TGTGCCTGGAGTGATTACAATGAGCAGTTCTTC
TRBV3-1/TRBV3-2	-	-	TRBJ1-1	CASSRIGGATEAFF	TGTGCCAGCAGCCGTATTGGGGGGGCCACTGAAGCTTTCTTT
TRBV19	TRBD2	-	TRBJ2-1	CASSLSGGPYNEQFF	TGTGCCAGTAGCCTTAGCGGGGGCCCTTACAATGAGCAGTTCTTC
TRBV6-6	-	-	TRBJ2-2	CASSLGAGELFF	TGTGCCAGCAGTTTGGGGGCCGGGGAGCTGTTTTTT
TRBV19	-	few	TRBJ1-1	CASTRRGGNTEAFF	TGTGCCAGTACCCGTCGGGGCGGGAACACTGAAGCTTTCTTT
TRBV28	TRBD1	-	TRBJ1-5	CASRPVQGDWGQPQHF	TGTGCCAGCAGACCCGTACAGGGGGACTGGGGTCAGCCCCAGCATTTT
TRBV5-6	-	-	TRBJ2-1	CASSRAPGNEQFF	TGTGCCAGCAGCCGGGCCCCTGGGAATGAGCAGTTCTTC
TRBV7-3	-	-	TRBJ2-1	CASSLTELSSYNEQFF	TGTGCCAGCAGCTTAACGGAGCTTAGCTCCTACAATGAGCAGTTCTTC
TRBV7-2	TRBD1	-	TRBJ2-1	CASREDRTYNEQFF	TGTGCCAGCAGGGAGGACAGGACCTACAATGAGCAGTTCTTC
TRBV18	-	-	TRBJ1-2	CASSPLVNTGQAAPYTF	TGTGCCAGCTCACCATTGGTAAACACAGGGCAGGCCGCCCCCTACACCTTC
TRBV4-1	TRBD2	-	TRBJ2-2	CASSLGTSGGFGELFF	TGCGCCAGCAGCCTGGGGACTAGCGGGGGTTTTGGGGAGCTGTTTTTT
TRBV7-3	-	once	TRBJ1-2	CASSLGAVGGYTF	TGTGCCAGCAGCCTAGGGGCAGTTGGTGGCTACACCTTC
TRBV6-4	-	once	TRBJ1-6	CASSERGYNSPLHF	TGTGCCAGCAGTGAACGGGGGTATAATTCACCCCTCCACTTT
TRBV5-6	-	once	TRBJ2-3	CASSLYTGASDTQYF	TGTGCCAGCAGCTTGTATACGGGGGCTAGTGATACGCAGTATTTT
TRBV4-1	TRBD1	-	TRBJ1-2	CASSQLPGQGLGNNYGYTF	TGCGCCAGCAGCCAACTTCCGGGACAGGGACTCGGAAATAACTATGGCTACACCTTC
TRBV4-3	-	-	TRBJ2-1	CASSQADRESSYNEQFF	TGCGCCAGCAGCCAAGCGGACCGGGAGAGCTCCTACAATGAGCAGTTCTTC
TRBV6-6	TRBD2	-	TRBJ2-7	CASRPGGREQYF	TGTGCCAGCAGACCGGGGGGGCGGGAGCAGTACTTC
TRBV7-3	TRBD1	-	TRBJ1-5	CASSYRDRGLQPQHF	TGTGCCAGCAGCTACCGGGACAGGGGGCTTCAGCCCCAGCATTTT
TRBV6-2/TRBV6-3	-	-	TRBJ2-5	CASSNSQGIKETQYF	TGTGCCAGCAGTAACTCGCAGGGGATTAAAGAGACCCAGTACTTC
TRBV27	TRBD1	-	TRBJ1-5	CASSLRAGGAGQPQHF	TGTGCCAGCAGTTTAAGGGCAGGGGGCGCAGGTCAGCCCCAGCATTTT
TRBV9	-	-	TRBJ2-7	CASSVTSRASGYEQYF	TGTGCCAGCAGCGTGACCTCGAGGGCGTCGGGTTACGAGCAGTACTTC
TRBV7-2	TRBD2	-	TRBJ2-1	CASSLVGGGSSYNEQFF	TGTGCCAGCAGCTTAGTGGGCGGGGGGAGCTCCTACAATGAGCAGTTCTTC